This T cell receptor beta chain was sequenced in a study of CD8 T cells in Susac syndrome. This CDR3 is built from 11 residues. The V gene's germline CDR1 is SQVTM and CDR2 ANQGSEA. V was shortened by 1 base and J by 4 bases, with 4 bases between the two germline ends. RNA totalling roughly 0.45 to 1 ug underwent reverse transcription with random hexamers. A multiplex approach, immunoSEQ multiplex PCR, amplified TCR beta CDR3 across 54 Vbeta and 13 Jbeta. TCRdb reanalysed the immunoSEQ multiplex PCR reads using MiXCR and keeps one entry per CDR3 protein. Of hundreds of thousands of distinct CDR3 sequences listed, about 96% were seen once; the top ten hold 0.075% to 0.095%. The study used treatment-naive patients who had stable or active relapsing-remitting disease as multiple sclerosis controls.

The rearrangement uses TRBV29-1 and TRBJ1-1; D unresolved. The sample consisted of CD4+ T cells from PBMCs. The sequence derives from a human donor with multiple sclerosis. The DNA for the CDR3 is TGCAGCGTTGAAGGTGGCACTGAAGCTTTCTTT. This translates into CSVEGGTEAFF.